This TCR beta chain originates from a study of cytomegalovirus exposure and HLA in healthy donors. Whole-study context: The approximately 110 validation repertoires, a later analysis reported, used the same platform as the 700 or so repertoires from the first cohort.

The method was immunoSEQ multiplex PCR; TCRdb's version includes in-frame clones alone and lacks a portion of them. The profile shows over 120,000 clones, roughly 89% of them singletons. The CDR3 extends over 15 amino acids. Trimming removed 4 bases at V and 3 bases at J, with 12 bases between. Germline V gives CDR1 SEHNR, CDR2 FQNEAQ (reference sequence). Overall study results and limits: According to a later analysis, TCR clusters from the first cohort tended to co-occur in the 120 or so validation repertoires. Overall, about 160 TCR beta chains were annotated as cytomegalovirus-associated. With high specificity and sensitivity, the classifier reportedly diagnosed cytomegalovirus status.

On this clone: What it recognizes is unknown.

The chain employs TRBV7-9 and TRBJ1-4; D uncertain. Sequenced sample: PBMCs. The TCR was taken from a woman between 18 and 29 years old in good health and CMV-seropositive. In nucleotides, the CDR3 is TGTGCCAGCAGCTCCTCTTCGTTAGCTAATGAAAAACTGTTTTTT. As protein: CASSSSSLANEKLFF.